Ten or more counts support the clone carrying this T cell receptor beta chain. Antigen unknown. This entry comes from a study of molecular identifiers for immune sequencing clone quantification. The study's findings and limits: Even with some 1 million naive cells present, spiked Jurkat TCR RNA from one cell was reportedly detectable.

TCRdb called the PCR reads again in MiXCR, with one record for every CDR3 protein. Among 550,000 to 750,000 distinct CDR3 sequences listed, 20% were seen once. Trimming removed 4 bases from V and 1 base from J, with 12 bases in between. CDR3 length: 14 amino acids. Germline CDR1 reads SQVTM; CDR2 reads ANQGSEA. Naive CD8 T cells, phenotype CD8+CD4-CCR7+CD45RA+, were sorted. Sequencing used naive CD8+ T cells from blood, with Jurkat cell RNA spiked in. The sample's subset: FACS-sorted CD8+CD4-CCR7+CD45RA+ naive T cells. V gene TRBV29-1 combines with J gene TRBJ2-3; no firm D call. The clonotype originates from a human donor in good health. Some libraries in this study had Jurkat cell RNA spiked in. CDR3 loop: CSVVLGTGTDTQYF. For the CDR3, the DNA is TGCAGCGTTGTTTTGGGTACGGGCACAGATACGCAGTATTTT.